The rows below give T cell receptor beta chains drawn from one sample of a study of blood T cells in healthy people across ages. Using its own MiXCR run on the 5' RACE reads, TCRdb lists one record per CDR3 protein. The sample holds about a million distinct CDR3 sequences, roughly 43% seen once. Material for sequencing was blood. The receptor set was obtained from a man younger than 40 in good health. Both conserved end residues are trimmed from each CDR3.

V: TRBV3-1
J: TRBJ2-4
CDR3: ASSQEGRVQY

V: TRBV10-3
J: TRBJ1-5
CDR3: AIREGQGNSNQPQH

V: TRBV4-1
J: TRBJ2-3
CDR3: ASSQGPSDTDTQY

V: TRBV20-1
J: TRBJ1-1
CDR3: SARQGQSSTEAF

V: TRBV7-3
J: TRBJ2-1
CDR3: ASSSTGNSYNEQF

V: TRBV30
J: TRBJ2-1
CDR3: AWSLGEQF

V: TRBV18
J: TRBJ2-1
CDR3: ASSTAGTGFYNEQF

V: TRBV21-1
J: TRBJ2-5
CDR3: ASILVEGY

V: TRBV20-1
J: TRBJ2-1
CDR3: SVGPGQGINEQF

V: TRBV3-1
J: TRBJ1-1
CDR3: ASRLGTGDLNTEAF

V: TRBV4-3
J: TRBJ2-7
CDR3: ASSQVLTYEQY

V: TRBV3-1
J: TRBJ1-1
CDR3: ASSQEPGQGAFNTEAF

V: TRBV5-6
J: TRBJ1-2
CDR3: ASSSRAGAKNT

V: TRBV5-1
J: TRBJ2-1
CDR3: ASSYQSSSYNEQF

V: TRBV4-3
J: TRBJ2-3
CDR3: ASSQDLGSDTQY

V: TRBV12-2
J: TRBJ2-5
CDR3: ASRFIYPEQY

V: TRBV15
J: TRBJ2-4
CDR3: ATSRKLAKNIQY

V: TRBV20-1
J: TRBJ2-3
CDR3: SARVTSGGTSTDTQY

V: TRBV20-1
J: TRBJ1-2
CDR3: SARGLHGYT

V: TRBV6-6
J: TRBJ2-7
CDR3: ASSYGQLTPSYEQY

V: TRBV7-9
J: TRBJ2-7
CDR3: ASSGRKGGSSYEQY

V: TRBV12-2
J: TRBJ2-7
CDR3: ASRFTGSLDSYEQY

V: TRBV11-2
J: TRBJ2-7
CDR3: ASSLTSGGPLYEQY

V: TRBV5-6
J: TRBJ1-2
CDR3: ASSLGFIRDRPTNYGYT

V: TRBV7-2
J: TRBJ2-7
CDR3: ASSLYRPNEQY

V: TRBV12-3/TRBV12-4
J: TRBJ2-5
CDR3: ASRGLAETQY

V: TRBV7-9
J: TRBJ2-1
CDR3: ASSLDVSYNEQF

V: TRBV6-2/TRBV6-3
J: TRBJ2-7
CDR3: ASSYSATMYYEQY

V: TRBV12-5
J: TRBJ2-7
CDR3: ASDSPPDRAHEQY

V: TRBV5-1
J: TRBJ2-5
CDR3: ASTQKETQY

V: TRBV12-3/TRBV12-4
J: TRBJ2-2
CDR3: ASSPEDRVPGELF

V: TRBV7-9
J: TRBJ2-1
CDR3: ASSDRDTEVWNEQF

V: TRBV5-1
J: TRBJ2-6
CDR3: ASSYSGQGYQISGANVLT

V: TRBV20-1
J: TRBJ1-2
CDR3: SARTGDHYGYT

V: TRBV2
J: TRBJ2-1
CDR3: ASRGQNEQF

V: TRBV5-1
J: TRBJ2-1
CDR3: ASSLTTSGGGYNEQF

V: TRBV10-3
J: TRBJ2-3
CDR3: AISEDRNTDTQY

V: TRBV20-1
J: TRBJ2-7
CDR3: SGKQGTYEQY

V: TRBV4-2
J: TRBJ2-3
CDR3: ASSQATYTQY

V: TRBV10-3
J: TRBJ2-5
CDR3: AISDPNEGAQETQY

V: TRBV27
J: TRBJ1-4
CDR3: ASRGLNDDEKLF

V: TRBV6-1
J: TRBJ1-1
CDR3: ASRTGIMTEAF